Listed below are T cell receptor beta chains from one sample, sequenced in a study of T cell repertoires in cytomegalovirus infection. One entry per CDR3 protein, called by TCRdb with MiXCR from the reads. This sample has more than 400,000 distinct CDR3 sequences, with about a quarter found just once. Sequenced input: PBMCs. The receptors derive from a human donor in good health (CMV status not recorded). Some clones in this sample may be carry-over from other donors' samples. CDR3s include the opening cysteine and the closing phenylalanine or tryptophan. A D gene is named only where the DNA matches it firmly. Where a row states a size, it is once, few, many or the class of an expanded clone; other rows omit it.

TRBV2	TRBJ1-2	-	few	CASSEDSRPYGYTF	TGTGCCAGCAGCGAGGACAGCCGGCCCTATGGCTACACCTTC
TRBV7-2	TRBJ1-6	TRBD1	many	CASRSGQSSYNSPLHF	TGTGCCAGCAGGTCGGGACAGAGCTCCTATAATTCACCCCTCCACTTT
TRBV7-2	TRBJ2-1	TRBD2	many	CASSLLSGRNNEQFF	TGTGCCAGCAGCTTATTGAGCGGGAGGAACAATGAGCAGTTCTTC
TRBV30	TRBJ2-5	-	few	CAWSRIGGETQYF	TGTGCCTGGAGCCGAATAGGAGGGGAGACCCAGTACTTC
TRBV12-3/TRBV12-4	TRBJ2-1	TRBD2	few	CASSRRLAEVYNEQFF	TGTGCCAGCAGTCGAAGACTAGCGGAGGTCTACAATGAGCAGTTCTTC
TRBV6-2/TRBV6-3	TRBJ2-1	TRBD1	-	CASLTGGDLTFSYNEQFF	TGTGCCAGCCTGACAGGGGGTGATCTTACTTTCTCCTACAATGAGCAGTTCTTC
TRBV7-6	TRBJ2-7	TRBD2	many	CASSLETSGRAYEQYF	TGTGCCAGCAGCTTAGAGACTAGCGGGAGGGCTTACGAGCAGTACTTC
TRBV7-2	TRBJ2-7	-	-	CASSPGSLPHYEQYF	TGTGCCAGCAGCCCCGGGTCTTTGCCCCACTACGAGCAGTACTTC
TRBV5-4	TRBJ2-1	-	-	CASSLSRGPRFF	TGTGCCAGCAGCTTGTCGCGGGGTCCCCGGTTCTTC
TRBV20-1	TRBJ1-1	TRBD1	few	CSATGQGDTEAFF	TGCAGTGCTACCGGACAGGGGGACACTGAAGCTTTCTTT
TRBV14	TRBJ2-3	TRBD2	few	CASSRLAGGGDTQYF	TGTGCCAGCAGCCGACTAGCGGGAGGAGGGGATACGCAGTATTTT
TRBV12-3/TRBV12-4	TRBJ1-6	-	many	CASGTYNSPLHF	TGTGCCTCAGGGACCTATAATTCACCCCTCCACTTT
TRBV4-1	TRBJ2-7	-	-	CASSQVGTGLLYEQYF	TGCGCCAGCAGCCAAGTAGGAACAGGTTTACTCTACGAGCAGTACTTC
TRBV3-1	TRBJ2-2	-	-	CASSLHRDSLSGELFF	TGTGCCAGCAGCTTACACCGGGACTCCCTTTCCGGGGAGCTGTTTTTT
TRBV19	TRBJ1-5	-	-	CASSITFDQPQHF	TGTGCCAGTAGTATAACCTTTGATCAGCCCCAGCATTTT
TRBV29-1	TRBJ1-2	-	-	CSVGSNYGYTF	TGCAGCGTTGGTTCAAACTATGGCTACACCTTC
TRBV6-2/TRBV6-3	TRBJ2-7	-	few	CASRQGEEQYF	TGTGCCAGCAGACAGGGAGAAGAGCAGTACTTC
TRBV10-3	TRBJ1-2	TRBD1	-	CAITPGQGENYGYTF	TGTGCCATCACCCCCGGACAGGGAGAAAACTATGGCTACACCTTC
TRBV7-2	TRBJ2-1	TRBD2	-	CASSISTTREEFF	TGTGCCAGCAGCATCTCGACTACTCGGGAGGAGTTCTTC
TRBV7-3	TRBJ2-1	TRBD2	-	CASSLMREGSNEQFF	TGTGCCAGCAGCTTAATGCGGGAGGGCTCCAATGAGCAGTTCTTC
TRBV7-2	TRBJ1-3	-	-	CASSLAFPSPSGNTIYF	TGTGCCAGCAGCTTAGCGTTCCCCAGTCCCTCTGGAAACACCATATATTTT
TRBV12-3/TRBV12-4	TRBJ2-3	-	few	CASSPGVMTDTQYF	TGTGCCAGCAGTCCAGGGGTAATGACAGATACGCAGTATTTT
TRBV7-8	TRBJ1-4	-	many	CASSLTDKGEKLFF	TGTGCCAGCAGCTTGACAGATAAGGGTGAAAAACTGTTTTTT
TRBV4-3	TRBJ2-1	TRBD2	few	CASSQAVAGPYNEQFF	TGCGCCAGCAGCCAAGCAGTAGCGGGACCTTACAATGAGCAGTTCTTC
TRBV7-2	TRBJ1-6	TRBD1	few	CASSSEQTGAGSPLHF	TGTGCCAGCAGCTCAGAACAAACAGGGGCAGGTTCACCCCTCCACTTT
TRBV29-1	TRBJ1-5	-	-	CSVADRLNQPQHF	TGCAGCGTAGCAGACAGGCTAAATCAGCCCCAGCATTTT
TRBV7-3	TRBJ1-1	-	few	CASSLIRGSEAFF	TGTGCCAGCAGCTTAATCCGGGGCTCTGAAGCTTTCTTT
TRBV24-1	TRBJ2-2	-	few	CATSDVGQNTGELFF	TGTGCCACCAGTGATGTCGGACAGAACACCGGGGAGCTGTTTTTT
TRBV28	TRBJ2-7	TRBD1	few	CATKGQGKGEQYF	TGTGCCACCAAGGGACAGGGGAAGGGCGAGCAGTACTTC
TRBV7-2	TRBJ2-3	-	many	CASSLVGGDTDTQYF	TGTGCCAGCAGCTTAGTGGGCGGGGACACAGATACGCAGTATTTT
TRBV7-2	TRBJ2-4	TRBD1	-	CASRSLRGLKNIQYF	TGTGCCAGCAGGTCCCTCAGGGGGCTTAAAAACATTCAGTACTTC
TRBV4-2	TRBJ2-7	TRBD2	few	CASSPAGLAGGDEQYF	TGTGCCAGCAGCCCAGCGGGACTAGCGGGAGGGGACGAGCAGTACTTC
TRBV7-2	TRBJ1-2	-	few	CASSLEPNYGYTF	TGTGCCAGCAGCTTGGAGCCTAACTATGGCTACACCTTC
TRBV5-5	TRBJ1-3	-	few	CASSLGRGHSGNTIYF	TGTGCCAGCAGCTTGGGCCGGGGCCACTCTGGAAACACCATATATTTT
TRBV29-1	TRBJ2-2	TRBD1	-	CSVLGQDNTGELFF	TGCAGCGTTCTTGGACAGGACAACACCGGGGAGCTGTTTTTT
TRBV10-3	TRBJ2-7	-	-	CAISEPISGEQYF	TGTGCCATCAGTGAGCCGATATCAGGCGAGCAGTACTTC
TRBV20-1	TRBJ2-5	-	-	CSARSGQKQETQYF	TGCAGTGCTAGGTCGGGACAAAAGCAAGAGACCCAGTACTTC
TRBV20-1	TRBJ1-1	-	-	CSALSRAAEAFF	TGCAGTGCCTTGAGCAGGGCTGCTGAAGCTTTCTTT
TRBV28	TRBJ2-3	TRBD1	-	CASSLYPGTGHTDTQYF	TGTGCCAGCAGTTTATACCCCGGGACAGGGCACACAGATACGCAGTATTTT
TRBV6-2/TRBV6-3	TRBJ2-3	-	-	CASSANLATSTDTQYF	TGTGCCAGCAGTGCCAATCTAGCGACAAGCACAGATACGCAGTATTTT
TRBV7-2	TRBJ1-3	-	-	CASSPVGVGTIYF	TGTGCCAGCAGCCCGGTGGGGGTTGGCACCATATATTTT
TRBV14	TRBJ2-3	TRBD2	-	CASSQSLAGLGDTQYF	TGTGCCAGCAGCCAATCGCTAGCGGGATTGGGAGATACGCAGTATTTT
TRBV7-6	TRBJ2-2	-	-	CASSLADGTGELFF	TGTGCCAGCAGCTTAGCTGACGGCACCGGGGAGCTGTTTTTT
TRBV7-3	TRBJ2-1	-	many	CASSLNPPLDEQFF	TGTGCCAGCAGCTTAAACCCCCCGTTGGATGAGCAGTTCTTC
TRBV7-2	TRBJ2-7	-	many	CASSRGQTYEQYF	TGTGCCAGCAGCCGCGGACAGACTTACGAGCAGTACTTC
TRBV10-3	TRBJ1-4	-	-	CATAGTLGSTNEKLFF	TGTGCCACGGCGGGGACGCTGGGATCGACTAATGAAAAACTGTTTTTT
TRBV28	TRBJ1-5	-	-	CASSPLGPQHF	TGTGCCAGCAGTCCCCTGGGGCCCCAGCATTTT
TRBV7-2	TRBJ1-2	-	-	CASSPGLVGYTF	TGTGCCAGCAGCCCCGGATTGGTAGGCTACACCTTC
TRBV6-2/TRBV6-3	TRBJ2-1	-	few	CASSYSVQYNEQFF	TGTGCCAGCAGTTACTCGGTCCAGTACAATGAGCAGTTCTTC
TRBV7-3	TRBJ1-2	-	many	CASSFAGQGGYTF	TGTGCCAGCAGCTTCGCGGGGCAGGGTGGCTACACCTTC
TRBV7-2	TRBJ2-7	TRBD1	-	CASSPRDRGHEQYF	TGTGCCAGCAGCCCGAGGGACAGGGGTCACGAGCAGTACTTC